The rows below give T cell receptor beta chains drawn from one sample of a study of T cell responses to AZD1222 COVID-19 vaccine. The assay was immunoSEQ multiplex PCR, and TCRdb's table has in-frame clones only and misses some. The sample shows around 220,000 clones, approximately 94% of them seen only once. This specimen consisted of peripheral blood, obtained 28 days after the second dose of the MenACWY control vaccine. The receptors were gathered from an adult who received the MenACWY meningococcal vaccine as a control. Each CDR3 is given with its conserved first and last residue. D genes are given only for firm matches. Rows may omit the clone size; those that give it use once, few, many or a size class.

j_gene | d_gene | v_gene | abundance | CDR3aa | CDR3nt
TRBJ1-3 | TRBD1 | TRBV11-2 | - | CASSYRLGGSSSGNTIYF | TGTGCCAGCAGCTACCGGTTAGGGGGCTCGAGCTCTGGAAACACCATATATTTT
TRBJ2-7 | TRBD1 | TRBV5-1 | - | CASSSWTGIYEQYF | TGCGCCAGCAGCAGCTGGACAGGGATCTACGAGCAGTACTTC
TRBJ1-4 | - | TRBV3-1/TRBV3-2 | - | CASSQNSLNEKLFF | TGTGCCAGCAGCCAAAATTCCCTCAATGAAAAACTGTTTTTT
TRBJ2-1 | TRBD2 | TRBV2 | - | CASNWAQAGPYNEQFF | TGTGCCAGCAACTGGGCTCAAGCGGGGCCCTACAATGAGCAGTTCTTC
TRBJ2-1 | - | TRBV5-1 | once | CASSSPGGNEQFF | TGCGCCAGCAGCTCACCAGGGGGGAATGAGCAGTTCTTC
TRBJ2-7 | TRBD1 | TRBV11-2 | - | CASGTEGRSEQYF | TGTGCCAGCGGGACAGAGGGTCGGTCCGAGCAGTACTTC
TRBJ1-3 | - | TRBV7-6 | - | CASSPREGNTIYF | TGTGCCAGCAGCCCTAGGGAGGGAAACACCATATATTTT
TRBJ1-6 | - | TRBV28 | - | CASSLVRVSYNSPLHF | TGTGCCAGCAGTTTGGTCAGGGTCTCCTATAATTCACCCCTCCACTTT
TRBJ2-3 | TRBD2 | TRBV5-1 | - | CASSPPVASGGTDTQYF | TGCGCCAGCAGCCCCCCCGTGGCTAGCGGTGGCACAGATACGCAGTATTTT
TRBJ2-5 | - | TRBV28 | - | CASSFGAPQETQYF | TGTGCCAGCAGTTTTGGGGCCCCACAAGAGACCCAGTACTTC
TRBJ2-5 | - | TRBV30 | - | CAWSRRNRETQYF | TGTGCCTGGAGCAGGAGGAACAGGGAGACCCAGTACTTC
TRBJ1-3 | - | TRBV3-1/TRBV3-2 | - | CASSQDRAVTIYF | TGTGCCAGCAGCCAAGACAGGGCCGTTACCATATATTTT
TRBJ2-7 | - | TRBV21-1 | - | CASSKARDISLSYEQYF | TGTGCCAGCAGCAAAGCCCGGGACATCTCTCTCTCCTACGAGCAGTACTTC
TRBJ2-3 | TRBD1 | TRBV5-4 | - | CASSLGDSPDTQYF | TGTGCCAGCAGCTTGGGGGACAGCCCAGATACGCAGTATTTT
TRBJ2-2 | - | TRBV18 | - | CASSPRVDSTGELFF | TGTGCCAGCTCACCTCGGGTAGACAGCACCGGGGAGCTGTTTTTT
TRBJ2-1 | - | TRBV7-2 | - | CASSLASHGEQFF | TGTGCCAGCAGCTTAGCCTCCCACGGTGAGCAGTTCTTC
TRBJ1-3 | TRBD1 | TRBV5-1 | - | CASSSTGDSGNTIYF | TGCGCCAGCAGCTCTACAGGGGACTCTGGAAACACCATATATTTT
TRBJ2-7 | TRBD1 | TRBV7-8 | - | CASSLGGQGAYEQYF | TGTGCCAGCAGCTTAGGTGGACAGGGAGCCTACGAGCAGTACTTC
TRBJ2-7 | - | TRBV10-3 | - | CAISERVREDNEQYF | TGTGCCATCAGTGAGAGGGTCAGGGAAGATAACGAGCAGTACTTC
TRBJ2-7 | TRBD1 | TRBV5-8 | once | CASSYDRGLYEQYF | TGTGCCAGCAGCTACGACAGGGGCTTATACGAGCAGTACTTC
TRBJ2-7 | - | TRBV18 | - | CASSRDRDIPYEQYF | TGTGCCAGCTCACGGGACCGGGACATTCCCTACGAGCAGTACTTC
TRBJ1-1 | - | TRBV6-2/TRBV6-3 | - | CASSSQWGKDTEAFF | TGTGCCAGCAGTTCCCAATGGGGGAAGGACACTGAAGCTTTCTTT
TRBJ2-2 | TRBD1 | TRBV12-3/TRBV12-4 | - | CASRTGSTGELFF | TGTGCCAGCAGGACAGGGTCAACCGGGGAGCTGTTTTTT
TRBJ2-7 | - | TRBV28 | - | CASSSPKRHNYEQYF | TGTGCCAGCAGTTCTCCGAAACGACACAACTACGAGCAGTACTTC
TRBJ2-1 | - | TRBV28 | - | CASGRGSSGEQFF | TGTGCCAGCGGGCGAGGGAGCAGTGGTGAGCAGTTCTTC
TRBJ1-2 | - | TRBV28 | - | CASSLTGNYGYTF | TGTGCCAGCAGTTTAACAGGGAACTATGGCTACACCTTC
TRBJ2-1 | TRBD2 | TRBV2 | - | CASTERTKAGGTVF | TGTGCCAGCACCGAAAGAACCAAAGCGGGAGGGACGGTCTTC
TRBJ2-2 | - | TRBV5-1 | - | CASSLRANANTGELFF | TGCGCCAGCAGCTTAAGAGCAAACGCGAACACCGGGGAGCTGTTTTTT
TRBJ1-2 | TRBD1 | TRBV5-4 | - | CASSADRTYGYTF | TGTGCCAGCAGCGCGGACAGGACCTATGGCTACACCTTC
TRBJ2-5 | - | TRBV10-3 | - | CAISDSRGGQETQYF | TGTGCCATCAGTGATTCCAGGGGGGGACAAGAGACCCAGTACTTC
TRBJ1-2 | - | TRBV6-5 | - | CAAARGVIDGYTF | TGTGCTGCGGCACGGGGGGTAATCGATGGCTACACCTTC
TRBJ1-5 | - | TRBV27 | - | CASSPDRGNQPQHF | TGTGCCAGCAGCCCGGACAGAGGGAATCAGCCCCAGCATTTT
TRBJ1-1 | - | TRBV5-8 | - | CASSGLALDNNQAFF | TGTGCCAGCAGCGGATTGGCCTTGGACAACAACCAAGCTTTCTTT